These 25 T cell receptor beta chains share one sample of origin, sequenced in a study of shared clonotypes between healthy human individuals. Profiling relied on immunoSEQ multiplex PCR, and the TCRdb table lists in-frame clones only, not all of them. This table holds hundreds of thousands of clones, about 74% found once. Sequencing input: memory CD4+ T cells sorted from blood. Subset specified: CD45RA-negative fraction. The receptor source for this set is a woman younger than 45 in good health.

This clone was recorded a few times. The chain couples TRBV30 to TRBJ1-3; D unclear. CDR3 length: 15 amino acids. Germline loops: CDR1 GTSNPN, CDR2 SVGIG (reference sequence). V gave up 2 bases and J gave up 2 bases, with 13 bases separating them. CDR3 DNA: TGTGCCTGGAGTACCCCATTATCCCCTGGAAACACCATATATTTT. The encoded protein is CAWSTPLSPGNTIYF.

This clone was detected ten times or more. The chain recombines TRBV25-1 with TRBJ2-1; tentatively, D is TRBD2 (6 bases). Germline-derived CDR1 and CDR2 are MGHDK and SYGVNS. The CDR3 has 11 residues. V gave up 7 bases and J gave up 9 bases, with 10 bases separating them. The CDR3 region is CASTAGSEQFF. CDR3 nucleotide sequence: TGTGCCAGCACCGCGGGGAGTGAGCAGTTCTTC.

This chain links TRBV5-6 with TRBJ2-1, with 13 bases aligning to TRBD2. V was clipped by 4 bases and J by 8 bases; unmatched bases: 6. In germline, CDR1 is SGHDT, CDR2 YYEEEE. The CDR3 is 15 residues long. In DNA form, the CDR3 reads TGTGCCAGCAGCCACGGACTAGCGGGAGTTCATGAGCAGTTCTTC. This sequence encodes CASSHGLAGVHEQFF. Full variable domain (remainder filled in from reference TRBV5-6 and TRBJ2-1): DAGVTQSPTHLIKTRGQQVTLRCSPKSGHDTVSWYQQALGQGPQFIFQYYEEEERQRGNFPDRFSGHQFPNYSSELNVNALLLGDSALYLCASSHGLAGVHEQFFGPGTRLTVL.

This chain uses TRBV5-1 with TRBJ2-7; 7 bases align to TRBD2. This CDR3 is 15 amino acids long. Trimming took 1 base from V and 6 from J; bases not matched to a gene: 10. CDR1 and CDR2 (germline): SGHRS, YFSETQ. CDR3 sequence: CASSLRASGPGEQYF. DNA of the CDR3: TGCGCCAGCAGCTTGAGAGCTAGCGGCCCCGGCGAGCAGTACTTC.

DNA of the CDR3: TGTGCCAGCAGCCCCGGGGATTTCTATGGCTACACCTTC. Translated, it gives CASSPGDFYGYTF. The chain joins TRBV5-4 to TRBJ1-2; D is undetermined. V was pared by 4 bases and J by 4 bases, with 11 bases between. The CDR3 runs to 13 residues. Germline V CDR1 and CDR2: SGHNT, YYREEE (reference sequence).

V is TRBV2 and J is TRBJ1-2; TRBD1 matches at 9 bases. J was trimmed by 1 base and V by 10 bases; bases with no gene match: 7. Germline V gene lookup returns CDR1 SNHLY and CDR2 FYNNEI. The CDR3 is 14 amino acids. This CDR3 is CATLDRGLNYGYTF. The CDR3 nucleotides read TGTGCCACCTTGGACAGGGGACTTAACTATGGCTACACCTTC.

The rearrangement uses TRBV15 and TRBJ1-2; D possibly corresponds to TRBD1 (5 bases). Per the germline V gene, CDR1 is LNHNV and CDR2 is YYDKDF (reference sequence). Between the trimmed V and J ends, which lost 0 bases and 5 bases, there was a span of 16 bases. There are 16 residues in the CDR3. This CDR3 is CATSRDPLGVRYGYTF. CDR3 DNA: TGTGCCACCAGCAGAGATCCCCTGGGGGTGAGGTATGGCTACACCTTC.

CDR3 sequence: CASSLKRGWDEQFF. The CDR3 DNA sequence: TGTGCCAGCAGTTTAAAGAGGGGTTGGGATGAGCAGTTCTTC. V and J are TRBV27 and TRBJ2-1; the D gene could be TRBD1 or TRBD2 (5 bases each). Germline V gene lookup returns CDR1 MNHEY and CDR2 SMNVEV (reference sequence). V shed 2 bases and J shed 8 bases, with 13 bases lying between them. CDR3 size: 14 residues.

The V call is TRBV2, the J call TRBJ1-4; D is uncertain. Trimming removed 5 bases at V and 4 bases at J, with 11 bases between. CDR3 length: 14 amino acids. Per the germline V gene, CDR1 is SNHLY and CDR2 is FYNNEI. CDR3 amino acids: CASSPTAGNEKLFF. The CDR3 DNA is TGTGCCAGCAGTCCCACGGCCGGTAATGAAAAACTGTTTTTT. The full variable domain, its missing parts supplied by reference TRBV2 and TRBJ1-4, is EPEVTQTPSHQVTQMGQEVILRCVPISNHLYFYWYRQILGQKVEFLVSFYNNEISEKSEIFDDQFSVERPDGSNFTLKIRSTKLEDSAMYFCASSPTAGNEKLFFGSGTQLSVL.

The chain joins TRBV6-5 to TRBJ1-4; D gene uncertain. Germline V gene sequence: CDR1 MNHEY, CDR2 SVGAGI. The CDR3 spans 14 residues. V lost 6 bases, J lost 4 bases, and 12 bases lay in between. The chain's CDR3 is CASRRTAVNEKLFF. The CDR3 nucleotides are TGTGCCAGCAGGAGGACGGCCGTTAATGAAAAACTGTTTTTT.

This clone was seen many times. The genes are TRBV19 and TRBJ2-2; D is possibly TRBD2 (6 bases). Deletions cut 5 bases from V and 0 bases from J, with 13 bases between. CDR1 is LNHDA and CDR2 is SQIVND in the germline V gene (reference sequence). This CDR3 has 16 amino acids. This CDR3 is CASSPQGLPNTGELFF. CDR3 coding DNA: TGTGCCAGTAGTCCCCAGGGACTCCCGAACACCGGGGAGCTGTTTTTT.

The chain joins TRBV25-1 to TRBJ1-1; TRBD1 is a possible D gene (5 bases). CDR3 length: 15 amino acids. V shed 3 bases and J shed 3 bases, with 14 bases lying between them. The germline V gene encodes CDR1 MGHDK and CDR2 SYGVNS. CDR3 in DNA: TGTGCCAGCAGTGATTTTGGCAGAGGGGACACTGAAGCTTTCTTT. It encodes CASSDFGRGDTEAFF. The entire variable domain, with the rest obtained from reference TRBV25-1 and TRBJ1-1, is as follows: EADIYQTPRYLVIGTGKKITLECSQTMGHDKMYWYQQDPGMELHLIHYSYGVNSTEKGDLSSESTVSRIRTEHFPLTLESARPSHTSQYLCASSDFGRGDTEAFFGQGTRLTVV.

Ten or more counts support this clone. V usage is TRBV5-4 and J usage is TRBJ2-5; 7 nucleotides agree with TRBD1. Germline CDR1 and CDR2: SGHNT and YYREEE (reference sequence). V was pared by 5 bases and J by 4 bases, with 11 bases of the junction left unmatched. This CDR3 spans 15 amino acids. CDR3 nucleotides: TGTGCCAGCAGTCCCGGACAGGATTTTTTAGAGACCCAGTACTTC. It translates to CASSPGQDFLETQYF.

This chain links TRBV7-9 with TRBJ2-7; D unclear. The germline CDR1 and CDR2 sequences are SEHNR and FQNEAQ (reference sequence). The CDR3 runs 13 residues. Trimming took 1 base from V and 4 from J, leaving 8 bases between them. CDR3: CASSLGHGYEQYF. Written as DNA, the CDR3 is TGTGCCAGCAGCTTAGGGCACGGGTACGAGCAGTACTTC.

The rearrangement links TRBV28 to TRBJ1-2; 8 bases are shared with TRBD1. V lost 7 bases and J lost 8; bases outside the gene matches: 18. The CDR3 has 16 residues. Germline CDR1 is MDHEN and CDR2 is SYDVKM. As DNA, the CDR3 is TGTGCCAGCAAAGTTTCCTTGACAGGGGAGAGCGGGGGCTACACCTTC. Translation: CASKVSLTGESGGYTF.

The V call is TRBV19, the J call TRBJ1-2; D gene ambiguous. The V end lost 4 bases, the J end lost 0 bases, and 9 bases lay between the germline ends. The germline gives CDR1 LNHDA, CDR2 SQIVND (reference sequence). This CDR3 is 14 amino acids long. The CDR3 nucleotides read TGTGCCAGTAGTACACAGAGTTCTAACTATGGCTACACCTTC. This encodes CASSTQSSNYGYTF.

The V call is TRBV10-1, the J call TRBJ1-1; TRBD1 aligns across 9 bases. J gave up 11 bases and V 4 bases, and 8 bases lay outside the gene matches. Germline values: CDR1 WNHNN, CDR2 SYGVQD (reference sequence). CDR3 length equals 13 residues. The CDR3 nucleotides read TGCGCCAGCAGTGTCCCGGGACAGGGAGAGGCTTTCTTT. It is translated as CASSVPGQGEAFF.

J is TRBJ1-1 and V is TRBV30, with D uncertain. V dropped 6 bases and J dropped 2 bases, with 13 bases sitting between them. This CDR3 spans 13 amino acids. Per the germline V gene, CDR1 is GTSNPN and CDR2 is SVGIG (reference sequence). In DNA, the CDR3 is TGTGCCTGTAATTGGCAGGTAAACACTGAAGCTTTCTTT. This codes for CACNWQVNTEAFF.

In DNA form, the CDR3 reads TGTGCCAGCAGTGCTGGAGGCGGGAGTGAGAATGAGCAGTTCTTC. The encoded protein is CASSAGGGSENEQFF. The V call is TRBV28, the J call TRBJ2-1; 7 bases are a match to TRBD2. Germline CDR1 reads MDHEN; CDR2 reads SYDVKM. This CDR3 is built from 15 residues. V was clipped by 5 bases and J by 7 bases; unmatched bases: 11.

The sample holds a few counts of this clone. The chain employs TRBV15 and TRBJ2-1, with 14 bases fitting TRBD2. Germline lookup yields CDR1 LNHNV and CDR2 YYDKDF (reference sequence). V dropped 5 bases and J dropped 9; count of bases not matched to a gene: 6. This CDR3 is built from 15 residues. CDR3 region: CATSGGLAGALEQFF. The CDR3 bases are TGTGCCACCAGCGGGGGACTAGCGGGAGCTCTTGAGCAGTTCTTC.

The chain carries TRBV18 and TRBJ2-5; D may be TRBD1 (6 bases). With 1 base removed from V and 3 bases from J, the gap between germline ends came to 6 bases. The CDR3 spans 13 residues. Germline CDR1 KGHSH, CDR2 LQKENI. The CDR3 nucleotides are TGTGCCAGCTCACCACGGGACAAAGAGACCCAGTACTTC. Translated: CASSPRDKETQYF.

The chain recombines TRBV5-1 with TRBJ1-1; 7 nucleotides agree with TRBD1. This CDR3 region has 16 residues. Trimming at V came to 0 bases and at J to 0 bases, leaving 5 bases not matched to a gene. CDR1 and CDR2 from the germline V gene are SGHRS and YFSETQ. DNA for the CDR3: TGCGCCAGCAGCTTGGGGACAGGTGATATGAACACTGAAGCTTTCTTT. It is translated as CASSLGTGDMNTEAFF.

The rearrangement uses TRBV6-1 and TRBJ1-5; no reliable D call. Germline V gene lookup returns CDR1 MNHNS and CDR2 SASEGT. Trimming stripped 3 bases from V and 0 bases from J, with 6 bases between. CDR3 length: 14 amino acids. The CDR3 DNA follows: TGTGCCAGCAGTGAGTGGGGTAGCAATCAGCCCCAGCATTTT. Encoded protein: CASSEWGSNQPQHF.

The chain couples TRBV5-1 to TRBJ1-1; the D is unclear. In germline, CDR1 is SGHRS, CDR2 YFSETQ. The ends were cut back, 0 bases at V and 0 bases at J, with 15 bases in the middle. This CDR3 has 17 amino acids. The CDR3 DNA reads TGCGCCAGCAGCTTGGATTTCAACCCCGTGATGAACACTGAAGCTTTCTTT. Translation: CASSLDFNPVMNTEAFF.

The chain employs TRBV18 and TRBJ2-5; 7 bases fit TRBD1. The CDR3 length is 17 residues. V lost 0 bases, J lost 4 bases, and 11 bases stayed unmatched. Germline loops: CDR1 KGHSH, CDR2 LQKENI. This chain's CDR3 is CASSPPLTGSEPETQYF. CDR3 DNA: TGTGCCAGCTCACCACCTCTGACAGGGAGCGAACCAGAGACCCAGTACTTC. Filled out from reference TRBV18 and TRBJ2-5, the complete variable domain reads NAGVMQNPRHLVRRRGQEARLRCSPMKGHSHVYWYRQLPEEGLKFMVYLQKENIIDESGMPKERFSAEFPKEGPSILRIQQVVRGDSAAYFCASSPPLTGSEPETQYFGPGTRLLVL.